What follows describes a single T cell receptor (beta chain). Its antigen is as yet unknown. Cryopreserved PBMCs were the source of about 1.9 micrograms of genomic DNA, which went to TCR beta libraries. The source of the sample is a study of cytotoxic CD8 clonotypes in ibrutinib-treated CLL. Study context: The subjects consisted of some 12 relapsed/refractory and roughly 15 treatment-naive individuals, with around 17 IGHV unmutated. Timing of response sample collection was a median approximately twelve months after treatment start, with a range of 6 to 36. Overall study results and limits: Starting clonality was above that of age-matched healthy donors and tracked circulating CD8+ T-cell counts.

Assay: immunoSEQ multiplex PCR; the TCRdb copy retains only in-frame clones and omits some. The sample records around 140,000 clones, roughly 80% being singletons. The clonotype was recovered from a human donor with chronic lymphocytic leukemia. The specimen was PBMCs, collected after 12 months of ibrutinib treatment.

The CDR3 reads CASSPPSGGSVGGMNTEAFF. The DNA of the CDR3 is TGTGCCAGCTCACCACCGTCTGGGGGTTCGGTGGGTGGGATGAACACTGAAGCTTTCTTT. The chain uses TRBV18 and TRBJ1-1; weak D call: TRBD1 (5 bases). Germline V gene lookup returns CDR1 KGHSH and CDR2 LQKENI. The V and J ends lost 0 bases and 0 bases respectively, with 23 bases between them. The CDR3 contains 20 residues.